This entry lists 26 T cell receptor beta chains sequenced from one sample in a study of identical twins. TCRdb reanalysed the 5' RACE reads using MiXCR and keeps one entry per CDR3 protein. The sample lists under 300,000 distinct CDR3 sequences; more than 9.5% were seen once. These same data were also listed under a study on yellow fever vaccine responses in identical twins.

Sequenced input: memory (CD45RO+) T cells sorted from blood. The receptors derive from a woman between 18 and 29 years old in good health.

The sample holds a few counts of this clonotype. The rearrangement links TRBV29-1 to TRBJ1-1; D gene ambiguous. CDR3 length: 13 amino acids. Germline V CDR1 and CDR2: SQVTM, ANQGSEA. Trimming shortened V by 0 bases and J by 10 bases, and 15 bases separated the two germline ends. The CDR3 spells CSVEEDQTSGAFF. CDR3 sequence (DNA): TGCAGCGTTGAAGAAGACCAGACTAGTGGAGCTTTCTTT.

There are a few counts of this clonotype. V and J are TRBV2 and TRBJ2-5; possibly TRBD1 for D (5 bases). In germline, CDR1 is SNHLY, CDR2 FYNNEI. The CDR3 totals 14 residues. The V gene lost 6 bases and the J gene lost 2 bases, with 13 bases spanning the gap. CDR3 nucleotides: TGTGCCAGCAGCGAGGACACGGATCAAGAGACCCAGTACTTC. Translated, it gives CASSEDTDQETQYF.

The rearrangement joins TRBV12-3 or TRBV12-4 to TRBJ2-5; 7 bases are a match to TRBD2. V gave up 1 base and J gave up 2 bases; unmatched junction bases: 7. This CDR3 has 16 amino acids. CDR3: CASSLGGSSGQETQYF. The CDR3 bases are TGTGCCAGCAGTTTAGGGGGGTCTAGCGGACAAGAGACCCAGTACTTC.

The rearrangement uses TRBV3-1 and TRBJ1-6; D gene ambiguous. Germline lookup yields CDR1 LGHDT and CDR2 YNNKEL (reference sequence). The CDR3 is 14 amino acids. Trimming shortened V by 0 bases and J by 8 bases, and 8 bases separated the two germline ends. The CDR3 region has the DNA TGTGCCAGCAGCCAAGATACCCGGTATTCACCCCTCCACTTT. As protein: CASSQDTRYSPLHF.

This chain connects TRBV27 to TRBJ2-6; 10 bases fit TRBD1. J gave up 3 bases and V 0 bases, and 20 bases lay outside the gene matches. Germline CDR1 and CDR2: MNHEY and SMNVEV (reference sequence). The CDR3 totals 23 residues. The DNA for the CDR3 is TGTGCCAGCAGTTTATCCTCTCCTACCAGGTCCGGGACAGGGGAGAGTGGGGCCAACGTCCTGACTTTC. Encoded protein: CASSLSSPTRSGTGESGANVLTF.

This clonotype appeared many times. The V gene is TRBV12-3 or TRBV12-4, the J gene TRBJ1-1; TRBD1 is a possible D gene (6 bases). This CDR3 has 14 amino acids. V was pared by 5 bases and J by 1 base, with 11 bases between. CDR3 nucleotides: TGTGCCAGCAGTCCCCAACAGGGGAACACTGAAGCTTTCTTT. This encodes CASSPQQGNTEAFF.

J is TRBJ2-3 and V is TRBV9; 7 bases agree with TRBD2. Trimming at V came to 0 bases and at J to 8 bases, leaving 12 bases not matched to a gene. CDR3 length equals 16 residues. Looked up from germline, CDR1 is SGDLS and CDR2 is YYNGEE. The CDR3 sequence: CASSVARMAGDGTQYF. The CDR3 nucleotides read TGTGCCAGCAGCGTAGCCCGGATGGCGGGGGACGGTACGCAGTATTTT. Complete variable domain (other parts from reference TRBV9 and TRBJ2-3): DSGVTQTPKHLITATGQRVTLRCSPRSGDLSVYWYQQSLDQGLQFLIQYYNGEERAKGNILERFSAQQFPDLHSELNLSSLELGDSALYFCASSVARMAGDGTQYFGPGTRLTVL.

This clonotype was seen more than once but under ten times. The V and J genes are TRBV5-1 and TRBJ2-3, with TRBD1 matching over 10 bases. CDR3 length: 16 amino acids. Trimming at V came to 2 bases and at J to 4 bases, leaving 7 bases not matched to a gene. Germline CDR1 and CDR2: SGHRS and YFSETQ. CDR3: CASSFGGQGFADTQYF. The CDR3 region has the DNA TGCGCCAGCAGCTTTGGGGGACAGGGGTTCGCAGATACGCAGTATTTT. Filled out from reference TRBV5-1 and TRBJ2-3, the complete variable domain reads KAGVTQTPRYLIKTRGQQVTLSCSPISGHRSVSWYQQTPGQGLQFLFEYFSETQRNKGNFPGRFSGRQFSNSRSEMNVSTLELGDSALYLCASSFGGQGFADTQYFGPGTRLTVL.

This clonotype was observed many times. This chain joins TRBV4-1 and TRBJ2-5; the match to TRBD2 covers 9 bases. Trimming at V came to 4 bases and at J to 5 bases, leaving 8 bases not matched to a gene. The germline V gene encodes CDR1 MGHRA and CDR2 YSYEKL. This CDR3 is built from 15 residues. CDR3 sequence reads: CASSPLGTSRETQYF. DNA of the CDR3: TGCGCCAGCAGCCCCCTTGGGACTAGCCGGGAGACCCAGTACTTC.

The rearrangement joins TRBV7-2 to TRBJ2-5, with TRBD1 as a possible D gene (5 bases). V was cut by 1 base and J by 6 bases, with 9 bases left in between. The germline V gene encodes CDR1 SGHTA and CDR2 FQGNSA. The CDR3 runs to 13 residues. The CDR3, as DNA: TGTGCCAGCAGCTTAGAGGGGTGGAAGACCCAGTACTTC. It yields the protein CASSLEGWKTQYF.

This clonotype was picked up a small number of times. The chain has TRBV7-9 and TRBJ2-1; 7 nucleotides agree with TRBD1. Germline V gives CDR1 SEHNR, CDR2 FQNEAQ (reference sequence). The CDR3 has 15 residues. V trimming: 5 bases; J trimming: 3 bases; junction bases outside the gene matches: 7. In DNA, the CDR3 is TGTGCCAGCAGCCCGGTAGACAGGGACTACAATGAGCAGTTCTTC. This codes for CASSPVDRDYNEQFF. The full variable domain, its missing parts supplied by reference TRBV7-9 and TRBJ2-1, is DTGVSQNPRHKITKRGQNVTFRCDPISEHNRLYWYRQTLGQGPEFLTYFQNEAQLEKSRLLSDRFSAERPKGSFSTLEIQRTEQGDSAMYLCASSPVDRDYNEQFFGPGTRLTVL.

Ten or more counts support this clonotype. The rearrangement links TRBV29-1 to TRBJ2-4; D is unclear. V was cut by 4 bases and J by 0 bases, with 22 bases left in between. Germline V gene lookup returns CDR1 SQVTM and CDR2 ANQGSEA. This CDR3 comprises 18 residues. The CDR3 nucleotides are TGCAGCGTTGTGGGTGGTACGGAAAGAGACCTAGCCAAAAACATTCAGTACTTC. This gives the protein CSVVGGTERDLAKNIQYF.

This clonotype was seen at least ten times. The chain uses TRBV28 and TRBJ2-1, with TRBD1 identical over 7 bases. V lost 5 bases and J lost 9; bases outside the gene matches: 13. The CDR3 length is 15 residues. The germline CDR1 and CDR2 sequences are MDHEN and SYDVKM. CDR3 sequence (DNA): TGTGCCAGCAGTACCCGGACAGGTTCTATCGCTGAGCAGTTCTTC. Translated: CASSTRTGSIAEQFF.

V gene TRBV12-3 or TRBV12-4 combines with J gene TRBJ2-3; D might be TRBD1 or TRBD2, each matching 5 bases. The V end lost 3 bases, the J end lost 5 bases, and 15 bases lay between the germline ends. CDR3 size: 15 residues. CDR3 sequence: CASSFDSRGRDTQYF. CDR3 in DNA: TGTGCCAGCAGTTTTGACAGTAGGGGACGAGATACGCAGTATTTT.

This clonotype appeared many times. V usage is TRBV29-1 and J usage is TRBJ1-2, with D possibly TRBD1 on 6 matching bases. This CDR3 is 13 amino acids long. Germline V gene data show CDR1 as SQVTM and CDR2 as ANQGSEA. Trimming took off 7 bases at V and 4 bases at J, with 16 bases between the two ends. The CDR3 loop reads CSAYRDNAYGYTF. DNA for the CDR3: TGCAGCGCCTACAGGGACAACGCCTATGGCTACACCTTC. The full variable domain, its missing parts supplied by reference TRBV29-1 and TRBJ1-2, is SAVISQKPSRDICQRGTSLTIQCQVDSQVTMMFWYRQQPGQSLTLIATANQGSEATYESGFVIDKFPISRPNLTFSTLTVSNMSPEDSSIYLCSAYRDNAYGYTFGSGTRLTVV.

There are many counts of this clonotype. The chain carries TRBV12-3 or TRBV12-4 and TRBJ1-1, with 10 bases matching TRBD1. The J segment lost 5 bases and the V segment lost 5 bases, leaving 5 bases of the junction unmatched. The CDR3 runs to 14 residues. CDR3 region: CASSPGTGETEAFF. The CDR3 DNA reads as TGTGCCAGCAGTCCCGGGACAGGGGAAACTGAAGCTTTCTTT.

The chain recombines TRBV7-2 with TRBJ2-7; D gene unclear. Trimming shortened V by 2 bases and J by 6 bases, and 11 bases separated the two germline ends. The CDR3 is 13 residues long. Germline CDR1 and CDR2: SGHTA and FQGNSA. CDR3 amino acids: CASSLNFNREQYF. Written as DNA, the CDR3 is TGTGCCAGCAGCTTAAATTTTAACCGCGAGCAGTACTTC.

This clonotype appeared many times. The chain combines TRBV5-1 with TRBJ1-1; possibly TRBD1 for D (5 bases). V was shortened by 0 bases and J by 5 bases, with 11 bases between the two germline ends. The CDR3 is made up of 14 amino acids. Germline-derived CDR1 and CDR2 are SGHRS and YFSETQ. The CDR3 nucleotides are TGCGCCAGCAGCTTGGAGGGGAGGAGAACTGAAGCTTTCTTT. Translating gives CASSLEGRRTEAFF.

This clonotype was found once. The chain recombines TRBV28 with TRBJ1-5; D is possibly TRBD1 (5 bases). CDR1 is MDHEN and CDR2 is SYDVKM in the germline V gene. Trimming pared 3 bases from V and 4 bases from J, leaving 10 bases between. The CDR3 runs 14 residues. The CDR3 sequence is CASSLFQGNQPQHF. The DNA of the CDR3 is TGTGCCAGCAGTTTGTTCCAGGGTAATCAGCCCCAGCATTTT.

This sequence joins TRBV6-2 or TRBV6-3 and TRBJ2-7, with D tentatively TRBD2 (5 bases). The CDR3 runs to 13 residues. V gave up 2 bases and J gave up 0 bases, with 5 bases separating them. The germline gives CDR1 MNHEY, CDR2 SVGEGT. Here the CDR3 DNA reads TGTGCCAGCAGTTACCGGGACTCCTACGAGCAGTACTTC. Translating gives CASSYRDSYEQYF.

This clonotype was seen only a few times. The rearrangement links TRBV5-5 to TRBJ2-3; TRBD2 aligns across 13 bases. V lost 0 bases, J lost 2 bases, and 6 bases stayed unmatched. The CDR3 runs 18 residues. Germline V gene lookup returns CDR1 SGHKS and CDR2 YYEKEE (reference sequence). The DNA of the CDR3 is TGTGCCAGCAGCTTGGAGGGACTAGCGGGGCGTTCCACAGATACGCAGTATTTT. This encodes CASSLEGLAGRSTDTQYF.

Only a few counts were recorded for this clonotype. V is TRBV6-2 or TRBV6-3 and J is TRBJ1-1; D remains unclear. The CDR3 runs 13 residues. Germline-derived CDR1 and CDR2 are MNHEY and SVGEGT. Deletions cut 6 bases from V and 5 bases from J, with 13 bases between. In DNA, the CDR3 is TGTGCCAGCAGAGGACTCCGGGAAACTGAAGCTTTCTTT. Its translation: CASRGLRETEAFF.

This clonotype has just a few counts. The gene calls are TRBV20-1 and TRBJ2-1, with 7 bases lining up with TRBD2. This CDR3 comprises 14 residues. Trimming at V came to 3 bases and at J to 3 bases, leaving 5 bases not matched to a gene. Per the germline V gene, CDR1 is DFQATT and CDR2 is SNEGSKA (reference sequence). The CDR3: CSASLLADYNEQFF. DNA of the CDR3: TGCAGTGCTAGCCTCCTAGCGGACTACAATGAGCAGTTCTTC.

This chain connects TRBV30 to TRBJ2-2, with 7 bases matching TRBD2. V was clipped by 4 bases and J by 4 bases; unmatched bases: 12. Germline assignment: CDR1 GTSNPN and CDR2 SVGIG (reference sequence). There are 16 residues in the CDR3. The CDR3 nucleotides are TGTGCCTGGACCACTTACATTGGGGGGGGCACCGGGGAGCTGTTTTTT. This sequence encodes CAWTTYIGGGTGELFF.

The genes are TRBV12-3 or TRBV12-4 and TRBJ2-1, with D possibly being TRBD2 (6 bases). The V and J ends lost 8 bases and 8 bases respectively, with 31 bases between them. The CDR3 sequence is 18 residues long. DNA of the CDR3: TGTGCCAGCTGTCCGAGGGGAGTCCAGGGAGGCGGTGGGGATGAGCAGTTCTTC. Translating gives CASCPRGVQGGGGDEQFF.

This clonotype showed up just a few times. V gene TRBV20-1 combines with J gene TRBJ2-1, with D uncertain. Germline V CDR1 and CDR2: DFQATT, SNEGSKA (reference sequence). The V end was cut by 3 bases, the J end by 7 bases, with 4 bases between. The CDR3 runs 10 residues. The CDR3 DNA sequence: TGCAGTGCTAGTCGAAATGAGCAGTTCTTC. This codes for CSASRNEQFF.